The clone carrying this TCR beta chain has a handful of counts. 60 Vbeta and 13 Jbeta primers were used in PCR. The table came from immunoSEQ multiplex PCR; TCRdb's copy has only in-frame clones and leaves some out. Among some 100,000 clones, about four fifths were seen once, and the ten largest hold 12% to 15%. The data were obtained in a study of cytomegalovirus exposure and HLA in healthy donors. This CDR3 spans 13 amino acids. V was pared by 5 bases and J by 8 bases, with 16 bases between. The germline V gene has CDR1 SGHTA and CDR2 FQGNSA. V is TRBV7-2 and J is TRBJ2-7; D possibly corresponds to TRBD1 (6 bases). Sequenced sample: PBMCs. The receptor's source is a woman in her seventies in good health and CMV-seropositive. The CDR3 spells CASSPQPQGQQYF. For the CDR3, the DNA is TGTGCCAGCAGCCCCCAACCACAGGGCCAGCAGTACTTC.